This TCR beta chain is from a study of low-dose radiotherapy and immunotherapy resistance in tumors. At the level of the study: Patients received cyclophosphamide 200 mg/m2 intravenously every two weeks, the day before radiation-immunotherapy. Starting cycle 1 day 1, oral aspirin 300 mg was given daily for four cycles.

In this sample, this clonotype turned up many times. For amplifying TCRs, the PCR ran for approximately 18 cycles with Phusion, which was used together with a constant-region primer and the adapter on the V primers. TCRdb analysed the reads with MiXCR anew, one entry per CDR3 protein. The profile covers some 52,000 distinct CDR3 sequences, with around a third appearing a single time and roughly 8% taken by the ten largest. Stated time point: after trial treatment. Treatment specified: LDRT plus nivolumab, ipilimumab, low-dose cyclophosphamide and aspirin (RACIN trial). Every donor was treated with nivolumab, ipilimumab, aspirin, low-dose cyclophosphamide and also low-dose radiotherapy. The CDR3 contains 15 residues. Germline V gives CDR1 MDHEN, CDR2 SYDVKM. V was pared by 4 bases and J by 8 bases, with 20 bases between.

The chain uses TRBV28 and TRBJ1-2; tentatively, D is TRBD1 (5 bases). The starting material was PBMCs, obtained after low-dose radiotherapy plus immunotherapy. The TCR originated in a male donor with rectosigmoid adenocarcinoma. As DNA, the CDR3 is TGTGCCAGCAGTTGGGGGGGAGGGGTATTAAAAGGCTACACCTTC. As protein: CASSWGGGVLKGYTF.